This passage covers 5 T cell receptor beta chains from one sample sequenced in a study of shared clonotypes between healthy human individuals. This table comes from immunoSEQ multiplex PCR, and its TCRdb copy is limited to in-frame clones, with some not included. The sample carries almost 750,000 clones, approximately 72% recorded once. The sequenced sample consisted of memory CD4+ T cells sorted from blood. Subset here: CD45RA-negative fraction. The origin of the receptors is a woman aged 25 to 39 in good health.

This clone was detected a few times. As DNA, the CDR3 is TGTGCCAGCAGCCAAGATCTGGGGGACGCCAAAAACATTCAGTACTTC. This encodes CASSQDLGDAKNIQYF. The J gene is TRBJ2-4, the V gene TRBV14; either TRBD1 or TRBD2 may fit D (5 bases each). The CDR3 loop spans 16 amino acids. Germline V gives CDR1 SGHDN, CDR2 FVKESK. With 0 bases removed from V and 1 base from J, the gap between germline ends came to 10 bases.

This clone was found many times. The chain uses TRBV27 and TRBJ2-5; 7 bases are a match to TRBD1. Germline V gene sequence: CDR1 MNHEY, CDR2 SMNVEV (reference sequence). Trimming removed 4 bases from V and 7 bases from J; junction bases left unmatched: 12. CDR3 size: 15 residues. The CDR3 bases are TGTGCCAGCAGTTACCACAGGACAGGAGCCGGGACCCAGTACTTC. It encodes CASSYHRTGAGTQYF.

Notes on this clone: Other DNA sequences in the same sample also yield this CDR3. The rearrangement links TRBV28 to TRBJ2-7, with a weak D call TRBD2 (5 bases). V lost 7 bases and J 1 base, leaving 8 bases between the germline ends. Germline assignment: CDR1 MDHEN and CDR2 SYDVKM. This CDR3 is 12 amino acids long. The CDR3 nucleotides are TGTGCCAGCACTTCGGGGTCCTACGAGCAGTACTTC. This encodes CASTSGSYEQYF.

The chain recombines TRBV5-4 with TRBJ2-5; D is possibly TRBD1 or TRBD2 (5 bases each). CDR1 SGHNT and CDR2 YYREEE come from the germline V gene (reference sequence). This CDR3 is 14 amino acids long. The V and J ends lost 3 bases and 3 bases respectively, with 12 bases between them. The CDR3 region has the DNA TGTGCCAGCAGCTCAACCGGGACGAAAGAGACCCAGTACTTC. Its protein is CASSSTGTKETQYF. Using reference TRBV5-4 and TRBJ2-5 for the parts outside the CDR3, the full variable domain is ETGVTQSPTHLIKTRGQQVTLRCSSQSGHNTVSWYQQALGQGPQFIFQYYREEENGRGNFPPRFSGLQFPNYSSELNVNALELDDSALYLCASSSTGTKETQYFGPGTRLLVL.

This rearrangement joins TRBV6-1 to TRBJ1-1; D is undetermined. The V gene's germline CDR1 is MNHNS and CDR2 SASEGT. The CDR3 runs to 13 residues. V was clipped by 8 bases and J by 4 bases, with 14 bases between them. CDR3 protein: CASVEYRGTEAFF. CDR3 bases: TGTGCCAGCGTCGAGTACCGTGGCACTGAAGCTTTCTTT.